This T cell receptor (beta chain) was sequenced for a study of T cells in Graves' hyperthyroidism and ophthalmopathy. Study-wide results and caveats: The authors' 13 V-J model separated ophthalmopathy from stable hyperthyroidism. Within blood appeared most thyroid clonotypes that had expanded above 0.001.

This clonotype was counted at least ten times. What it binds is unknown. TCR beta CDR3 sequences were amplified from RNA transcripts. HTBI primers were used for first-round RT-PCR of the TCR CDR3. Using its own MiXCR run on the multiplex PCR reads, TCRdb lists one record per CDR3 protein. The table lists about 570,000 distinct CDR3 sequences, around 42% of them singletons. Per germline, CDR1 SQVTM and CDR2 ANQGSEA. This CDR3 is 13 amino acids long. Trimming shortened V by 4 bases and J by 7 bases, and 14 bases separated the two germline ends. The chain links TRBV29-1 to TRBJ1-5, with D uncertain. Material for sequencing was peripheral blood or thyroid tissue (not recorded which). The receptor was derived from an adult woman with Graves' disease, either hyperthyroidism or ophthalmopathy (not recorded which). Here the CDR3 DNA reads TGCAGCGTTGGGTTCGACGGTAGGCAGCCCCAGCATTTT. This codes for CSVGFDGRQPQHF.